The 2 T cell receptor beta chains below were found in one sample sequenced in a study of technical replicates of blood from several donors. TCRdb keeps only in-frame clones here, not all; method: immunoSEQ multiplex PCR. The table lists about 78,000 clones, about 92% of them singletons. Sample: T cells isolated from PBMCs. Receptors were obtained from a human donor in good health.

CDR3 in amino acids: CASSYSTGTAGNTIYF. The DNA for the CDR3 is TGTGCCAGCAGTTACTCAACCGGGACAGCTGGAAACACCATATATTTT. The chain has TRBV6-5 and TRBJ1-3, with 7 bases lining up with TRBD1. The CDR3 has 16 residues. Germline V gene lookup returns CDR1 MNHEY and CDR2 SVGAGI. The junction had 4 bases not matched to a gene; V was cut back by 0 bases and J by 2 bases.

The J gene is TRBJ2-3, the V gene TRBV30; 8 bases match TRBD2. After removal of 3 bases from V and 0 bases from J, the junction contained 2 bases not matched to a gene. Germline loops: CDR1 GTSNPN, CDR2 SVGIG (reference sequence). The CDR3 runs 14 residues. The CDR3 loop reads CAWRLAASTDTQYF. DNA of the CDR3: TGTGCCTGGAGACTAGCGGCTAGCACAGATACGCAGTATTTT.